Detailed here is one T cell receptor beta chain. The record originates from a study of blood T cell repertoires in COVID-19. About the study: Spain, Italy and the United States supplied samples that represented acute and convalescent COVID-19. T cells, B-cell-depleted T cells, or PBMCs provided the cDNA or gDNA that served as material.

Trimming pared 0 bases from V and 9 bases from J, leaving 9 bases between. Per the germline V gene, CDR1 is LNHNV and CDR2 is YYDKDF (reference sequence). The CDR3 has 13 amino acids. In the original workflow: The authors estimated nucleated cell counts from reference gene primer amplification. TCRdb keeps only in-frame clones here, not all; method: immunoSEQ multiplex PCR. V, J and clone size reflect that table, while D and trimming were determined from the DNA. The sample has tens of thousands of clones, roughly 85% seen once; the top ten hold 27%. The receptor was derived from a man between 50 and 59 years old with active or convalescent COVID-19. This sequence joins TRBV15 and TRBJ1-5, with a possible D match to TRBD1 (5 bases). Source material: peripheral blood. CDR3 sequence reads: CATSRDYGGPQHF. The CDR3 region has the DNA TGTGCCACCAGCAGAGATTACGGGGGGCCCCAGCATTTT.